These 3 T cell receptor beta chains were sequenced from one sample in a study of Ad26.COV2.S vaccination and SARS-CoV-2 variants. The treatment is: roughly 18 received Ad26.COV2.S at low or high dose, single or two shots; roughly five received placebo; per-sample allocation not given. Sampling happened 63 days after the first vaccine or placebo injection. Here immunoSEQ multiplex PCR was the method, and the copy in TCRdb shows in-frame clones only, minus some. The sample includes 300,000 to 350,000 clones, about 86% of them seen just once. The starting material was peripheral blood, obtained in a trial of Ad26.COV2.S vaccine versus placebo. These TCRs come from a person aged 18 to 59 who received the Ad26.COV2.S COVID-19 vaccine or a placebo.

The chain couples TRBV7-8 to TRBJ1-2; unclear D gene. The V and J ends lost 1 base and 5 bases respectively, with 14 bases between them. This CDR3 has 15 amino acids. Germline lookup yields CDR1 SGHVS and CDR2 FQNEAQ. The CDR3 DNA is TGTGCCAGCAGCTTAGAACTGGACCCGTATTATGGCTACACCTTC. This sequence encodes CASSLELDPYYGYTF. Together with reference TRBV7-8 and TRBJ1-2, the CDR3 gives the full variable domain: GAGVSQSPRYKVAKRGQDVALRCDPISGHVSLFWYQQALGQGPEFLTYFQNEAQLDKSGLPSDRFFAERPEGSVSTLKIQRTQQEDSAVYLCASSLELDPYYGYTFGSGTRLTVV.

This clone has only a few counts. This rearrangement joins TRBV6-5 to TRBJ2-1; 7 nucleotides line up with TRBD2. Germline trimming cut 5 bases from V and 0 bases from J; bases unmatched to any gene: 4. Per the germline V gene, CDR1 is MNHEY and CDR2 is SVGAGI. The CDR3 loop spans 15 amino acids. CDR3 sequence (DNA): TGTGCCAGCAGTAATAGCGGGTACTCCTACAATGAGCAGTTCTTC. As protein: CASSNSGYSYNEQFF.

The chain is built from TRBV7-9 and TRBJ1-4, with D unresolved. The CDR3 is 14 amino acids. Trimming shortened V by 8 bases and J by 6 bases, and 16 bases separated the two germline ends. In germline, CDR1 is SEHNR, CDR2 FQNEAQ (reference sequence). CDR3: CASGNPISHEKLFF. The CDR3 nucleotides read TGTGCCAGCGGGAACCCGATAAGTCATGAAAAACTGTTTTTT.